A single sample gave rise to the 16 T cell receptor beta chains below, sequenced in a study of naive and memory T cell subsets. General observations from the study: Possibly reflecting memory cells re-expressing CD45RA, a few larger clonotypes occurred in naive repertoires, especially CD8.

These receptors have no known antigen. An equimolar mix of two oligonucleotides served as the beta constant-region primer for TRBC1 and TRBC2. Nested alpha and beta constant-region primers with the SP2 primer drove four PCR rounds on ligated cDNA. MiXCR, run by TCRdb on the UMI-ligation and nested PCR reads, gives a single entry per CDR3 protein. The sample holds around 83,000 distinct CDR3 sequences; 11% are singletons and the top ten take more than 0.11%. Sequencing used naive CD4+ T cells from blood. These receptors were taken from a human donor in good health.

This clonotype was picked up many times. The chain joins TRBV20-1 to TRBJ2-3; 7 bases agree with TRBD1. The CDR3 loop spans 15 amino acids. CDR1 is DFQATT, CDR2 SNEGSKA, per germline (reference sequence). Trimming removed 2 bases from V and 4 bases from J; junction bases left unmatched: 9. In DNA, the CDR3 is TGCAGTGCTAGACCCCACGGGACAGCGGCAGATACGCAGTATTTT. Encoded protein: CSARPHGTAADTQYF.

This clonotype was detected a few times. DNA for the CDR3: TGTGCCACCAGCAGGCAGCGGGGGGAAAAGGGGGAGCTGTTTTTT. Translating gives CATSRQRGEKGELFF. This chain links TRBV15 with TRBJ2-2; 9 nucleotides line up with TRBD2. This CDR3 contains 15 residues. The ends lost 3 bases at V and 8 bases at J; junction bases unmatched: 7. Per the germline V gene, CDR1 is LNHNV and CDR2 is YYDKDF (reference sequence).

The CDR3 bases are TGCAGTGCTAGACCGCCGGGGGGGGCACAGACCCAGTACTTC. Residues: CSARPPGGAQTQYF. This rearrangement joins TRBV20-1 to TRBJ2-5; 8 bases agree with TRBD2. CDR1 and CDR2 from the germline V gene are DFQATT and SNEGSKA (reference sequence). The CDR3 extends over 14 amino acids. V shed 2 bases, J shed 6 bases, and the junction held 8 bases outside the gene matches.

This clonotype turned up a few times. This sequence joins TRBV7-2 and TRBJ2-1, with D perhaps matching TRBD1 or TRBD2 (5 bases each). Per the germline V gene, CDR1 is SGHTA and CDR2 is FQGNSA. The CDR3 spans 17 residues. V lost 2 bases and J 6 bases, leaving 20 bases between the germline ends. CDR3 amino acids: CASSLKGKDKGRNEQFF. The CDR3 DNA reads as TGTGCCAGCAGCTTAAAGGGAAAAGATAAGGGACGCAATGAGCAGTTCTTC.

The gene calls are TRBV16 and TRBJ1-1; 8 bases match TRBD1. The CDR3 runs to 15 residues. In germline, CDR1 is KGHSY, CDR2 FQNENV. The trim removed 0 bases at V and 1 base at J, leaving 1 base unmatched. The CDR3 is CASSQSGQGNTEAFF. The CDR3 DNA follows: TGTGCCAGCAGCCAATCAGGACAGGGGAACACTGAAGCTTTCTTT.

The V and J genes are TRBV6-6 and TRBJ1-6; D uncertain. V was trimmed by 4 bases and J by 9 bases, leaving 4 bases between them. This CDR3 comprises 11 residues. Per the germline V gene, CDR1 is MNHNY and CDR2 is SVGAGI (reference sequence). The CDR3 nucleotides are TGTGCCAGCAGTTCGTCTTCACCCCTCCACTTT. It translates to CASSSSSPLHF.

This clonotype was recorded at least ten times. The CDR3 protein is CASSRGQVVSQPQHF. The CDR3 nucleotides read TGTGCCAGCAGCCGGGGACAGGTCGTAAGCCAGCCCCAGCATTTT. This sequence joins TRBV12-3 or TRBV12-4 and TRBJ1-5, with TRBD1 matching over 8 bases. Losses at the gene ends were 6 bases for V and 7 bases for J; bases not matched to a gene: 11. CDR3 length: 15 residues.

The sample holds a few counts of this clonotype. The chain joins TRBV20-1 to TRBJ2-5; D uncertain. The CDR3 contains 13 residues. Trimming stripped 3 bases from V and 2 bases from J, with 10 bases between. Germline values: CDR1 DFQATT, CDR2 SNEGSKA (reference sequence). In DNA, the CDR3 is TGCAGTGCTAGTCTTGGAAAGCAAGAGACCCAGTACTTC. Translated, it gives CSASLGKQETQYF.

This clonotype was observed a handful of times. The V call is TRBV27, the J call TRBJ1-6; TRBD1 might be the D (5 bases). The CDR3 has 15 residues. Germline loops: CDR1 MNHEY, CDR2 SMNVEV (reference sequence). V was cut by 8 bases and J by 3 bases, with 14 bases left in between. For the CDR3, the DNA is TGTGCCAGCGGCGGCGGGGCGGGCTATAATTCACCCCTCCACTTT. Translating gives CASGGGAGYNSPLHF.

This clonotype occurred a few times. This sequence joins TRBV2 and TRBJ1-4; tentatively, D is TRBD1 (5 bases). CDR3 size: 13 residues. Per the germline V gene, CDR1 is SNHLY and CDR2 is FYNNEI. Trimming left V 10 bases short and J 3 bases short, with 12 bases between. CDR3 in DNA: TGTGCCACGCTCAGGACACCTAATGAAAAACTGTTTTTT. As protein: CATLRTPNEKLFF.

This clonotype was seen only a few times. V gene TRBV5-1 combines with J gene TRBJ1-1; D remains unclear. The CDR3 extends over 14 amino acids. V was pared by 5 bases and J by 0 bases, with 11 bases between. Per germline, CDR1 SGHRS and CDR2 YFSETQ. CDR3 residues: CASSTQTMNTEAFF. DNA for the CDR3: TGCGCCAGCAGTACCCAAACCATGAACACTGAAGCTTTCTTT.

A note on this clonotype: Being one base from a much bigger clone, this may be a read error. The chain carries TRBV6-2 or TRBV6-3 and TRBJ2-3; unclear D gene. The CDR3 loop spans 14 amino acids. Germline V gene data show CDR1 as MNHEY and CDR2 as SVGEGT. V lost 7 bases and J 2 bases, leaving 13 bases between the germline ends. The CDR3 region is CASIGTRPTDTQYF. In DNA form, the CDR3 reads TGTGCCAGCATCGGAACTCGTCCCACAGATACGCAGTATTTT.

The chain recombines TRBV18 with TRBJ1-1, with D unresolved. The CDR3 spans 15 residues. V was shortened by 1 base and J by 1 base, with 10 bases between the two germline ends. Germline assignment: CDR1 KGHSH and CDR2 LQKENI. CDR3 DNA: TGTGCCAGCTCACCACTCGATCAAGCGAACACTGAAGCTTTCTTT. This sequence encodes CASSPLDQANTEAFF.

This clonotype was observed at least ten times. The J gene is TRBJ2-7, the V gene TRBV20-1, with 9 bases identical to TRBD2. Trimming removed 0 bases from V and 3 bases from J; junction bases left unmatched: 6. Per germline, CDR1 DFQATT and CDR2 SNEGSKA (reference sequence). The CDR3 has 15 residues. CDR3: CSARDPSGGFYEQYF. CDR3 bases: TGCAGTGCTAGAGATCCGAGCGGGGGGTTCTACGAGCAGTACTTC.

This rearrangement joins TRBV7-6 to TRBJ2-2; no firm D call. Germline assignment: CDR1 SGHVS and CDR2 FNYEAQ. The CDR3 runs to 13 residues. V shed 5 bases and J shed 0 bases, with 4 bases lying between them. CDR3 in amino acids: CASSTANTGELFF. The CDR3 DNA reads TGTGCCAGCAGCACCGCGAACACCGGGGAGCTGTTTTTT.

The chain links TRBV2 to TRBJ2-2; unclear D gene. Trimming removed 0 bases at V and 8 bases at J, with 10 bases between. The CDR3 loop spans 14 amino acids. Germline V CDR1 and CDR2: SNHLY, FYNNEI. CDR3 nucleotide sequence: TGTGCCAGCAGTGAAGCCGCTAACCTAGGGGAGCTGTTTTTT. Translation gives CASSEAANLGELFF.